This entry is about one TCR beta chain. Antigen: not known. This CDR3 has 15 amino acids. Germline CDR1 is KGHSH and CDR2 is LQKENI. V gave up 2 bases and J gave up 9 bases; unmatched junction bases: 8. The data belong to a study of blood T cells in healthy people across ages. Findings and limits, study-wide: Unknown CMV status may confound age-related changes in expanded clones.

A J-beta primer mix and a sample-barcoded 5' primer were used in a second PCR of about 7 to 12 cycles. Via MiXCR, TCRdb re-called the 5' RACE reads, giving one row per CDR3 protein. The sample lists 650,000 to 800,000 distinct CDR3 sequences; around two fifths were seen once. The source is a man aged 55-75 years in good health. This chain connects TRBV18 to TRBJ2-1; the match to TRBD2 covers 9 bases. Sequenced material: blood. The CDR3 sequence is CASSPALAGIGEQFF. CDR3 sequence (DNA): TGTGCCAGCTCACCAGCCCTAGCGGGGATCGGTGAGCAGTTCTTC.